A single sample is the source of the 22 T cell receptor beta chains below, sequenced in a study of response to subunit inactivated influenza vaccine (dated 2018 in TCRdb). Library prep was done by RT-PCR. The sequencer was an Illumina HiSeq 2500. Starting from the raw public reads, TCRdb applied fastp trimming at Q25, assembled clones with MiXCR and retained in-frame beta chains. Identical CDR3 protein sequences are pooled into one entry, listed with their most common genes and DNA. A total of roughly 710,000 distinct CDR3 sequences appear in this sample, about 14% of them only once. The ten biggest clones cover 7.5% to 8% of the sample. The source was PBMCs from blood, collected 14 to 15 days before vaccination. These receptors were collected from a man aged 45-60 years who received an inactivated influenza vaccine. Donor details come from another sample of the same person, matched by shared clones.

This CDR3 reads CSVWGDRGGYTF. CDR3 bases: TGCAGCGTCTGGGGGGACAGGGGGGGCTACACCTTC. This chain joins TRBV29-1 and TRBJ1-2; 11 bases map to TRBD1. V lost 6 bases, J lost 8 bases, and 5 bases stayed unmatched. The germline CDR1 and CDR2 sequences are SQVTM and ANQGSEA. The CDR3 sequence is 12 residues long. Filled out from reference TRBV29-1 and TRBJ1-2, the complete variable domain reads SAVISQKPSRDICQRGTSLTIQCQVDSQVTMMFWYRQQPGQSLTLIATANQGSEATYESGFVIDKFPISRPNLTFSTLTVSNMSPEDSSIYLCSVWGDRGGYTFGSGTRLTVV.

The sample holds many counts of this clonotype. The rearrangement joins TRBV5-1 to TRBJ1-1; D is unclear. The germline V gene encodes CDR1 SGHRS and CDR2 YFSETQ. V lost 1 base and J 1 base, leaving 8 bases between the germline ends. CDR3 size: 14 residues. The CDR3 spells CASSLLGENTEAFF. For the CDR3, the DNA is TGCGCCAGCAGCTTGCTTGGGGAGAACACTGAAGCTTTCTTT.

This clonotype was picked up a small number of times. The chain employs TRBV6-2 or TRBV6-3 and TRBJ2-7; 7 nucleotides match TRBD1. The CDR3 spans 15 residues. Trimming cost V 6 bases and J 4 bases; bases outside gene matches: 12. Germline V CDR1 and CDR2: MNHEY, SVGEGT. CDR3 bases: TGTGCCAGCAGATTTCCGATAGGGGGCCGATACGAGCAGTACTTC. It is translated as CASRFPIGGRYEQYF.

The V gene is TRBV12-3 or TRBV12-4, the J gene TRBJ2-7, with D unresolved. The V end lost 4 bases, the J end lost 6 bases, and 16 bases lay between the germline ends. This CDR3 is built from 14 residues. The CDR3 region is CASSYGLTSGEQYF. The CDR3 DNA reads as TGTGCCAGCAGTTACGGTCTCACTTCGGGCGAGCAGTACTTC.

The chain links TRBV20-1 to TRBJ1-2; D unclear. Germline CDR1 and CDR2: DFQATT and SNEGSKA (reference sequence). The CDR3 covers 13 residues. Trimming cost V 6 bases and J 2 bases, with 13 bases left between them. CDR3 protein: CSARSLTNYGYTF. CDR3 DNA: TGCAGTGCCAGGAGCCTAACCAACTATGGCTACACCTTC.

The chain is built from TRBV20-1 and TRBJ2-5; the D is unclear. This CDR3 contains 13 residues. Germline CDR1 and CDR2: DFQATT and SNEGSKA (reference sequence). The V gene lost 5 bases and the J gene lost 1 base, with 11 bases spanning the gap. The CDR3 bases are TGCAGTGCTCGGTACCGGATCCAAGAGACCCAGTACTTC. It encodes CSARYRIQETQYF.

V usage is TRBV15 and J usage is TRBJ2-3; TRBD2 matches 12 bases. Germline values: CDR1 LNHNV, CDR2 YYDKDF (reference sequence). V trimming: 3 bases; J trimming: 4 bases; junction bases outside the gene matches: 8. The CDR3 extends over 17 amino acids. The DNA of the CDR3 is TGTGCCACCAGCAGCCCCGGGACTAGCGGGTCCCCAGATACGCAGTATTTT. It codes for CATSSPGTSGSPDTQYF.

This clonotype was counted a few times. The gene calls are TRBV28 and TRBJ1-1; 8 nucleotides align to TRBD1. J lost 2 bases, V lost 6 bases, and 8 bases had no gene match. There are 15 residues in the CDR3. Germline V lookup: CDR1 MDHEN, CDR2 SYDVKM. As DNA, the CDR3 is TGTGCCAGCAGACCGACAGGGGCTTTAAACACTGAAGCTTTCTTT. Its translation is CASRPTGALNTEAFF.

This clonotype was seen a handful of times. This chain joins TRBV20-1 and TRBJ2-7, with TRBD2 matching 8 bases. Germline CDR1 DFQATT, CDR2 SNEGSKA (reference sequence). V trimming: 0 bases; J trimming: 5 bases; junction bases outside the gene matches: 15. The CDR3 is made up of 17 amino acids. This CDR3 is CSARDPVSSGSTNEQYF. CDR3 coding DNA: TGCAGTGCTAGAGATCCCGTATCCAGCGGGAGTACCAACGAGCAGTACTTC.

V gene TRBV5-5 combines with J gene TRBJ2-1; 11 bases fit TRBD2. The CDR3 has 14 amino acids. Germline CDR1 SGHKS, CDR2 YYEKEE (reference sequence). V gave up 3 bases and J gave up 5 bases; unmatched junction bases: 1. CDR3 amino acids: CASSYSGGDNEQFF. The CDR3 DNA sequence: TGTGCCAGCAGCTATAGCGGGGGGGACAATGAGCAGTTCTTC. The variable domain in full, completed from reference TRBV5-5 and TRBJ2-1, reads DAGVTQSPTHLIKTRGQQVTLRCSPISGHKSVSWYQQVLGQGPQFIFQYYEKEERGRGNFPDRFSARQFPNYSSELNVNALLLGDSALYLCASSYSGGDNEQFFGPGTRLTVL.

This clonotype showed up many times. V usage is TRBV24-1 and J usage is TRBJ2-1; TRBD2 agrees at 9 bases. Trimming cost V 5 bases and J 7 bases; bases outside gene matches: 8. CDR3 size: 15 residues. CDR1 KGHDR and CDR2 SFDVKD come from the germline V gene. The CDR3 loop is CATSVASGKANEQFF. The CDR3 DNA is TGTGCCACCAGTGTGGCTAGCGGGAAGGCAAATGAGCAGTTCTTC.

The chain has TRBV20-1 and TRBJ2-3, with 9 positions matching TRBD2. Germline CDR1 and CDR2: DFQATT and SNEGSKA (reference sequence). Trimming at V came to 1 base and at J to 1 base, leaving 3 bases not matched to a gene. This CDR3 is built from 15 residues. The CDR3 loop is CSARAGGRGTDTQYF. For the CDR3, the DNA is TGCAGTGCTAGAGCAGGCGGGAGGGGCACAGATACGCAGTATTTT.

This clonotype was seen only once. The CDR3 DNA follows: TGTGCCAGCACCTCTACAGGGGAAGGGGAGACCCAGTACTTC. As protein: CASTSTGEGETQYF. V is TRBV7-9 and J is TRBJ2-5; 7 bases are a match to TRBD1. V was clipped by 7 bases and J by 5 bases; unmatched bases: 10. The germline CDR1 and CDR2 sequences are SEHNR and FQNEAQ (reference sequence). The CDR3 runs 14 residues.

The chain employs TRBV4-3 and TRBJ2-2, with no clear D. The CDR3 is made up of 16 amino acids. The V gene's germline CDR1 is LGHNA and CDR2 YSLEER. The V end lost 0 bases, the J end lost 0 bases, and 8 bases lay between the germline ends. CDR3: CASSQDLWANTGELFF. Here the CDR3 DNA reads TGCGCCAGCAGCCAAGATCTTTGGGCGAACACCGGGGAGCTGTTTTTT.

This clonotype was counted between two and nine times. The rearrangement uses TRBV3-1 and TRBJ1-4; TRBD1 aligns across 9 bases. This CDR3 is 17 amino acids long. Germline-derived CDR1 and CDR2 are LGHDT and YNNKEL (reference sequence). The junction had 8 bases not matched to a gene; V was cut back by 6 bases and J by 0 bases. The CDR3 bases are TGTGCCAGCAGTTATGGGACAGGGTCTTCAACTAATGAAAAACTGTTTTTT. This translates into CASSYGTGSSTNEKLFF. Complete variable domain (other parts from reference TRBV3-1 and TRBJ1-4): DTAVSQTPKYLVTQMGNDKSIKCEQNLGHDTMYWYKQDSKKFLKIMFSYNNKELIINETVPNRFSPKSPDKAHLNLHINSLELGDSAVYFCASSYGTGSSTNEKLFFGSGTQLSVL.

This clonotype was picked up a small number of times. For the CDR3, the DNA is TGTGCCACCAGCAGAGCGCCAGGGCGGACAGCAGATACGCAGTATTTT. It is translated as CATSRAPGRTADTQYF. The chain combines TRBV15 with TRBJ2-3; D might be TRBD1 (6 bases). V was clipped by 1 base and J by 4 bases, with 15 bases between them. The CDR3 totals 16 residues. The germline V gene encodes CDR1 LNHNV and CDR2 YYDKDF (reference sequence).

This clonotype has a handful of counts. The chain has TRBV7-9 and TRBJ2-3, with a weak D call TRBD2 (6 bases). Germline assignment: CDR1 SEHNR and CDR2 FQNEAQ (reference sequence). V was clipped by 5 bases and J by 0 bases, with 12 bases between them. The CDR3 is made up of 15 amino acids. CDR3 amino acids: CASSRDWKSTDTQYF. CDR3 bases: TGTGCCAGCAGCCGGGACTGGAAAAGCACAGATACGCAGTATTTT.

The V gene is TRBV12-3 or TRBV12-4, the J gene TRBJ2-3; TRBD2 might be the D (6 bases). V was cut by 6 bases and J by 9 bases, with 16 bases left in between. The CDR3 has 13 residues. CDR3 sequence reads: CASRGRLGETQYF. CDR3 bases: TGTGCCAGCAGGGGTCGACTAGGAGAGACGCAGTATTTT.

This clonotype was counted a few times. The CDR3 spells CSARTGYDYGYTF. CDR3 coding DNA: TGCAGTGCTAGAACCGGATATGACTATGGCTACACCTTC. The chain couples TRBV20-1 to TRBJ1-2; D not certain. Germline V gene data show CDR1 as DFQATT and CDR2 as SNEGSKA (reference sequence). Trimming shortened V by 2 bases and J by 3 bases, and 10 bases separated the two germline ends. This CDR3 contains 13 residues.

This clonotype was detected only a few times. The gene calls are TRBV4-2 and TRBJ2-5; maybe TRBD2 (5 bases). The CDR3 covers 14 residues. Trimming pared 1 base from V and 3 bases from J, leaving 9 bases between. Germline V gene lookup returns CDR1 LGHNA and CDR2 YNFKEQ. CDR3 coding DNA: TGTGCCAGCAGCCAAGTTTCCGGGGAAGAGACCCAGTACTTC. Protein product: CASSQVSGEETQYF.

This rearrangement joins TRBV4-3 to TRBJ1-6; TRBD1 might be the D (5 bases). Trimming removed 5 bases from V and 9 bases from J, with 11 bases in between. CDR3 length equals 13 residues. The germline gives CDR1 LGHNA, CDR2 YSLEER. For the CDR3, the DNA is TGCGCCAGCAGCTCCGGGGGGGGTTCACCCCTCCACTTT. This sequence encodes CASSSGGGSPLHF.

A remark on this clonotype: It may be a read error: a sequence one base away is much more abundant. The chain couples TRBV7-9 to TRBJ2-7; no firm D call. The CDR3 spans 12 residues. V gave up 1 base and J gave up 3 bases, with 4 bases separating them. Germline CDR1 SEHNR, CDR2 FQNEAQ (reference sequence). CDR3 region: CASSLENYEQYF. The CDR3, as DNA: TGTGCCAGCAGCTTAGAGAACTACGAGCAGTACTTC.